The 26 T cell receptor beta chains below come from one sample, sequenced in a study of cytomegalovirus exposure and HLA in healthy donors. The PCR had 60 Vbeta and 13 Jbeta primers. Measured with immunoSEQ multiplex PCR; TCRdb has only the in-frame clones, and not every one. The sample comprises 140,000 or so clones, around 80% of which are singletons, and about 4.3% rests with the top ten. Sequenced: PBMCs. Source of these receptors: a man aged 40-49 years in good health and CMV-seronegative.

The chain combines TRBV7-9 with TRBJ2-5, with 9 bases lining up with TRBD2. The CDR3 runs 15 residues. Trimming cost V 7 bases and J 4 bases; bases outside gene matches: 10. CDR1 SEHNR and CDR2 FQNEAQ come from the germline V gene (reference sequence). As DNA, the CDR3 is TGTGCCAGCAACACGGGACTAGCCACGGGAGAGACCCAGTACTTC. Its protein is CASNTGLATGETQYF.

The chain couples TRBV6-1 to TRBJ2-7; 8 nucleotides align to TRBD1. The CDR3 is made up of 14 amino acids. Germline CDR1 MNHNS, CDR2 SASEGT. The V segment lost 6 bases and the J segment 5 bases; nucleotides outside the gene matches: 9. CDR3 amino acids: CASSRQGYSDEQYF. The CDR3 region has the DNA TGTGCCAGCAGCAGACAGGGGTACAGCGACGAGCAGTACTTC.

This clone was recorded once. One end of the junction is discordant with germline, which a read error may explain. The chain joins TRBV7-2 to TRBJ2-1; a possible D gene is TRBD1 (6 bases). The CDR3 covers 13 residues. From germline, CDR1 is SGHTA and CDR2 FQGNSA. As DNA, the CDR3 is TGTGCCAGCAGTATCAAACCCGGGACACCAACAGTCTTC. Translated: CASSIKPGTPTVF.

The rearrangement links TRBV6-5 to TRBJ1-5; weak D call: TRBD1 (5 bases). Germline V CDR1 and CDR2: MNHEY, SVGAGI. Between the trimmed V and J ends, which lost 7 bases and 4 bases, there was a span of 14 bases. The CDR3 runs 14 residues. The CDR3: CASTPRQGNQPQHF. The CDR3, as DNA: TGTGCCAGCACCCCCCGGCAGGGTAATCAGCCCCAGCATTTT.

The CDR3 nucleotides are TGCGCCAGCAGCTCAAGCTTTAATAGGGGGCTCGGAGCTTTCTTT. Its protein product is CASSSSFNRGLGAFF. The chain is built from TRBV5-1 and TRBJ1-1; TRBD1 matches 7 bases. V lost 3 bases to trimming and J lost 10 bases; unmatched junction nucleotides: 15. The CDR3 consists of 15 residues. Germline V gene data show CDR1 as SGHRS and CDR2 as YFSETQ.

In its sample, this clone was seen a few times. This chain uses TRBV28 with TRBJ1-6; unclear D gene. CDR3 length equals 15 residues. Trimming pared 5 bases from V and 6 bases from J, leaving 14 bases between. The germline V gene has CDR1 MDHEN and CDR2 SYDVKM. CDR3 DNA: TGTGCCAGCAGTCTAGCGACCCCCCGTAATTCACCCCTCCACTTT. Encoded protein: CASSLATPRNSPLHF.

The chain links TRBV27 to TRBJ2-3; 8 nucleotides agree with TRBD2. The ends lost 1 base at V and 4 bases at J; junction bases unmatched: 1. CDR1 MNHEY and CDR2 SMNVEV come from the germline V gene (reference sequence). CDR3 length: 14 residues. CDR3 DNA sequence: TGTGCCAGCAGTTTATTAGCGGGGCCAGATACGCAGTATTTT. Its translation: CASSLLAGPDTQYF.

J is TRBJ1-1 and V is TRBV28; D is possibly TRBD1 (5 bases). The V gene's germline CDR1 is MDHEN and CDR2 SYDVKM. Trimming stripped 2 bases from V and 10 bases from J, with 14 bases between. There are 13 residues in the CDR3. The CDR3 DNA sequence: TGTGCCAGCAGTTTAAACCAGGGCTTTTTAGCTTTCTTT. Translation gives CASSLNQGFLAFF.

The CDR3, as DNA: TGTGCCAGCAGCCGATCGGCTAGCGGGGGCCAATCCTACAATGAGCAGTTCTTC. Translation: CASSRSASGGQSYNEQFF. This chain joins TRBV7-2 and TRBJ2-1; 10 bases line up with TRBD2. J lost 1 base, V lost 5 bases, and 11 bases had no gene match. Germline-derived CDR1 and CDR2 are SGHTA and FQGNSA. The CDR3 has 18 residues. Full variable domain (missing parts from reference TRBV7-2 and TRBJ2-1): GAGVSQSPSNKVTEKGKDVELRCDPISGHTALYWYRQSLGQGLEFLIYFQGNSAPDKSGLPSDRFSAERTGGSVSTLTIQRTQQEDSAVYLCASSRSASGGQSYNEQFFGPGTRLTVL.

The chain recombines TRBV9 with TRBJ2-2; a possible D gene is TRBD1 (6 bases). CDR1 and CDR2 (germline): SGDLS, YYNGEE. The CDR3 consists of 15 residues. V was shortened by 0 bases and J by 5 bases, with 11 bases between the two germline ends. The CDR3 DNA sequence: TGTGCCAGCAGCGTAGTGGGCAGGGGTACCGGGGAGCTGTTTTTT. It codes for CASSVVGRGTGELFF.

The V call is TRBV21-1, the J call TRBJ2-7; the table's D call, TRBD1, was not checked against the DNA. TRBV21-1 is a pseudogene. The CDR3 has 14 residues. The CDR3: CASPTGAFPYEQYF. The CDR3 DNA is TGTGCCAGCCCTACAGGGGCTTTCCCCTACGAGCAGTACTTC.

The chain has TRBV4-3 and TRBJ2-3, with D maybe TRBD2 (7 bases). The CDR3 runs 17 residues. From germline, CDR1 is LGHNA and CDR2 YSLEER. Trimming shortened V by 0 bases and J by 0 bases, and 13 bases separated the two germline ends. In DNA form, the CDR3 reads TGCGCCAGCAGCCAAGATCTGGGGGGGGCCAGCACAGATACGCAGTATTTT. This encodes CASSQDLGGASTDTQYF.

V and J are TRBV28 and TRBJ1-6; D remains ambiguous. V dropped 5 bases and J dropped 11 bases, with 13 bases sitting between them. The CDR3 spans 13 residues. The germline CDR1 and CDR2 sequences are MDHEN and SYDVKM. The CDR3 loop reads CASSTSLRPPLHF. CDR3 DNA: TGTGCCAGCAGTACCTCACTAAGGCCACCCCTCCACTTT. The full variable domain, rest sourced from reference TRBV28 and TRBJ1-6, is DVKVTQSSRYLVKRTGEKVFLECVQDMDHENMFWYRQDPGLGLRLIYFSYDVKMKEKGDIPEGYSVSREKKERFSLILESASTNQTSMYLCASSTSLRPPLHFGNGTRLTVT.

The rearrangement uses TRBV19 and TRBJ2-1, with 13 bases identical to TRBD2. V lost 3 bases and J lost 4; bases outside the gene matches: 6. This CDR3 has 17 amino acids. Germline values: CDR1 LNHDA, CDR2 SQIVND (reference sequence). Here the CDR3 reads CASSIPTSGGRYNEQFF. Written as DNA, the CDR3 is TGTGCCAGTAGTATCCCGACTAGCGGGGGGCGTTACAATGAGCAGTTCTTC.

This clone turned up a few times. This sequence joins TRBV19 and TRBJ1-4; D call uncertain. The germline V and J ends were trimmed by 5 bases and 0 bases, with 19 bases remaining between them. This CDR3 is built from 18 residues. The germline CDR1 and CDR2 sequences are LNHDA and SQIVND (reference sequence). The CDR3: CASSSRAAALPTNEKLFF. CDR3 in DNA: TGTGCCAGTAGTTCCCGGGCAGCGGCACTACCAACTAATGAAAAACTGTTTTTT.

This chain uses TRBV7-2 with TRBJ2-2, with a weak D call TRBD2 (7 bases). The V end lost 2 bases, the J end lost 5 bases, and 12 bases lay between the germline ends. In germline, CDR1 is SGHTA, CDR2 FQGNSA. The CDR3 covers 15 residues. CDR3 sequence: CASSLIGGPTGELFF. The CDR3 DNA reads TGTGCCAGCAGCTTAATCGGGGGGCCAACCGGGGAGCTGTTTTTT.

The rearrangement links TRBV4-3 to TRBJ1-5; no clear D. Trimming stripped 0 bases from V and 2 bases from J, with 11 bases between. This CDR3 comprises 16 residues. Germline CDR1 and CDR2: LGHNA and YSLEER. CDR3 in DNA: TGCGCCAGCAGCCAAGACCCAGGAGGTGGCAATCAGCCCCAGCATTTT. Its protein product is CASSQDPGGGNQPQHF.

This chain connects TRBV15 to TRBJ2-2; 9 positions agree with TRBD1. Germline assignment: CDR1 LNHNV and CDR2 YYDKDF (reference sequence). V was clipped by 1 base and J by 5 bases; unmatched bases: 5. The CDR3 sequence is 16 residues long. In DNA form, the CDR3 reads TGTGCCACCAGCAGAGGAGGGACAGGGCAAACCGGGGAGCTGTTTTTT. This translates into CATSRGGTGQTGELFF.

This clone was observed a handful of times. V gene TRBV6-1 combines with J gene TRBJ1-4; possibly TRBD1 for D (5 bases). V was cut by 10 bases and J by 7 bases, with 22 bases left in between. The V gene's germline CDR1 is MNHNS and CDR2 SASEGT. The CDR3 spans 15 residues. This chain's CDR3 is CAILLYRKEFEKLFF. The CDR3 bases are TGTGCCATCCTTTTGTACAGGAAGGAATTTGAAAAACTGTTTTTT.

The chain uses TRBV5-4 and TRBJ2-1, with 8 bases matching TRBD2. CDR1 and CDR2 (germline): SGHNT, YYREEE (reference sequence). This CDR3 has 15 amino acids. V shed 1 base and J 7 bases; nucleotides not matched to a gene: 7. The CDR3 coding sequence is TGTGCCAGCAGCTTGTTGAGCGGGGGTCAAAATGAGCAGTTCTTC. This sequence encodes CASSLLSGGQNEQFF.

The chain uses TRBV21-1 and TRBJ2-3; the D segment call TRBD2 is taken from the table without a DNA check. TRBV21-1 is an annotated pseudogene. The CDR3 extends over 15 amino acids. This chain's CDR3 is CASSKVSRGTDTQYF. The DNA of the CDR3 is TGTGCCAGCAGCAAAGTCTCACGGGGCACAGATACGCAGTATTTT.

V usage is TRBV18 and J usage is TRBJ1-5; 9 bases are shared with TRBD1. With 2 bases clipped from V and 3 bases from J, the junction kept 11 bases outside the gene matches. The CDR3 sequence is 18 residues long. The germline V gene encodes CDR1 KGHSH and CDR2 LQKENI. The CDR3 nucleotides read TGTGCCAGCTCACCAAAATTTATGGACAGGGGACACAATCAGCCCCAGCATTTT. Its translation: CASSPKFMDRGHNQPQHF.

This CDR3 reads CASGSRTGPYEQYF. CDR3 in DNA: TGTGCTAGTGGTTCGCGGACAGGTCCCTACGAGCAGTACTTC. The chain combines TRBV12-5 with TRBJ2-7, with 7 bases aligning to TRBD1. Trimming cost V 4 bases and J 2 bases; bases outside gene matches: 5. Germline CDR1 LGHNT, CDR2 FRNRAP. The CDR3 has 14 residues. The full variable domain, completed using reference TRBV12-5 and TRBJ2-7, is DARVTQTPRHKVTEMGQEVTMRCQPILGHNTVFWYRQTMMQGLELLAYFRNRAPLDDSGMPKDRFSAEMPDATLATLKIQPSEPRDSAVYFCASGSRTGPYEQYFGPGTRLTVT.

The J gene is TRBJ1-4, the V gene TRBV30; a weak D match, TRBD1 (5 bases). From germline, CDR1 is GTSNPN and CDR2 SVGIG (reference sequence). Trimming took 3 bases from V and 7 from J, leaving 18 bases between them. The CDR3 has 15 residues. The CDR3 sequence is CAWRRKQEWSEKLFF. As DNA, the CDR3 is TGTGCCTGGAGAAGAAAACAGGAGTGGAGTGAAAAACTGTTTTTT. The variable domain in full, with the rest retrieved from reference TRBV30 and TRBJ1-4, is SQTIHQWPATLVQPVGSPLSLECTVEGTSNPNLYWYRQAAGRGLQLLFYSVGIGQISSEVPQNLSASRPQDRQFILSSKKLLLSDSGFYLCAWRRKQEWSEKLFFGSGTQLSVL.

This chain uses TRBV10-1 with TRBJ2-2, with TRBD2 as a possible D gene (6 bases). The CDR3 extends over 12 amino acids. The V and J ends lost 5 bases and 5 bases respectively, with 6 bases between them. Germline CDR1 and CDR2: WNHNN and SYGVQD (reference sequence). CDR3 sequence: CASSRGTGELFF. CDR3 coding DNA: TGCGCCAGCAGTCGGGGGACCGGGGAGCTGTTTTTT.

The J gene is TRBJ2-1, the V gene TRBV6-5; D gene unclear. Trimming cost V 5 bases and J 8 bases, with 7 bases left between them. Germline CDR1 and CDR2: MNHEY and SVGAGI. The CDR3 totals 11 residues. For the CDR3, the DNA is TGTGCCAGCAGTATCCTCCATGAGCAGTTCTTC. Protein sequence: CASSILHEQFF.